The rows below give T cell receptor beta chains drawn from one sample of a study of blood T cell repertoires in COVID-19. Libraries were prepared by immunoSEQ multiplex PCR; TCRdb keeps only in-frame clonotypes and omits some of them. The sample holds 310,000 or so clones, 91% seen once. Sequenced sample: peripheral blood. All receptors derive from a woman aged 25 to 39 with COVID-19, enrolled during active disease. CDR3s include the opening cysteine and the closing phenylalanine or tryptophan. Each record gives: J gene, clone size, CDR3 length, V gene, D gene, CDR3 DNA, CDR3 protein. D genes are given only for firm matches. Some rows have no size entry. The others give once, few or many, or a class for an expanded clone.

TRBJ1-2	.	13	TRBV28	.	TGTGCCAGCAATAGCGGCACAAACTATGGCTACACCTTC	CASNSGTNYGYTF
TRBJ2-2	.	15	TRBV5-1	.	TGCGCCAGCAGATTGACGGGAGAACGGACCGGGGAGCTGTTTTTT	CASRLTGERTGELFF
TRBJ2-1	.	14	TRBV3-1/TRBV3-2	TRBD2	TGTGCCAGCAGCCAAGTCCCCCCCGGGAGGGAGCAGTTCTTC	CASSQVPPGREQFF
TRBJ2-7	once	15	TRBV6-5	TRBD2	TGTGCCAGCAGTTCTGCCGGGACTAGCACATACGAGCAGTACTTC	CASSSAGTSTYEQYF
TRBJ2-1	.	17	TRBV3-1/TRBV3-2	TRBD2	TGTGCCAGCAGCCATCAACATGGCCTAGCGGGAGACAATGAGCAGTTCTTC	CASSHQHGLAGDNEQFF
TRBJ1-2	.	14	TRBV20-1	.	TGCAGTGCTAGTCAGGGCGGGAGTAACTATGGCTACACCTTC	CSASQGGSNYGYTF
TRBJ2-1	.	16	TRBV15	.	TGTGCCACCAGCAGAGATGGGAACCTCCCAAGCGGTGAGCAGTTCTTC	CATSRDGNLPSGEQFF
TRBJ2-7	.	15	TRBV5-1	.	TGCGCCAGCAGCACGGGTCTTTTGGGGAGCTACGAGCAGTACTTC	CASSTGLLGSYEQYF
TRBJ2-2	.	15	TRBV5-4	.	TGTGCCAGCAGCGCCAGCGGCTCTAACACCGGGGAGCTGTTTTTT	CASSASGSNTGELFF
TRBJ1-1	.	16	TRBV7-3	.	TGTGCCAGCAGCTTACTCCCTCCAGGGTTCGGCACTGAAGCTTTCTTT	CASSLLPPGFGTEAFF
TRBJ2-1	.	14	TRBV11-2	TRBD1	TGTGCCAGCAGCTTAGTACAGGGGGCCAGCGAGCAGTTCTTC	CASSLVQGASEQFF
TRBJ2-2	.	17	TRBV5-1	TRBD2	TGCGCCAGCAGCTTGGGATCCGGACTAGCGTTCACCGGGGAGCTGTTTTTT	CASSLGSGLAFTGELFF
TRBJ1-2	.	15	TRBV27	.	TGTGCCAGCAGCTTTACGGGTGATCCTCTCTATGGCTACACCTTC	CASSFTGDPLYGYTF